The rows below give T cell receptor beta chains drawn from one sample of a study of blood T cell repertoires in COVID-19. Generated by immunoSEQ multiplex PCR, the TCRdb table keeps only in-frame clones and is missing some. Of some 310,000 clones in the sample, 87% are singletons; the top ten hold 1%. Material: peripheral blood. The receptors originated from a man aged 50-60 years with active or convalescent COVID-19. Each CDR3 is given with its conserved first and last residue. The D gene is left open where the match is weak. Expanded clones are given a class, and other clones once, few, many or no size at all.

V gene	D gene	clone size	J gene	CDR3 DNA	CDR3 protein
TRBV4-2	NA	once	TRBJ1-3	TGTGCCAGCAGCCAAGTTCTATCCTCTGGAAACACCATATATTTT	CASSQVLSSGNTIYF
TRBV10-3	NA	NA	TRBJ2-5	TGTGCCATCAGTGAGACTCTAGAGACCCAGTACTTC	CAISETLETQYF
TRBV5-4	TRBD1	NA	TRBJ1-1	TGTGCCAGCAGCAGGACAGGGGGCCCCATGAACACTGAAGCTTTCTTT	CASSRTGGPMNTEAFF
TRBV3-1/TRBV3-2	TRBD1	NA	TRBJ1-2	TGTGCCAGCAGCCTGGGACAGAACTATGGCTACACCTTC	CASSLGQNYGYTF
TRBV2	TRBD2	NA	TRBJ2-3	TGTGCCAGCAGACAAGCGGGAGGCCCCACAGATACGCAGTATTTT	CASRQAGGPTDTQYF
TRBV6-5	NA	NA	TRBJ1-2	TGTGCCAGCAGTTACGAGGCGGGGAGTGACACCTTC	CASSYEAGSDTF
TRBV2	NA	few	TRBJ2-7	TGTGCCAGCAGCACTAGCCGATCCTACGAGCAGTACTTC	CASSTSRSYEQYF
TRBV7-2	NA	once	TRBJ2-3	TGTGCCAGCAGCTTAGATCCCACTAGGGGAGGTACGCAGTATTTT	CASSLDPTRGGTQYF
TRBV28	TRBD1	NA	TRBJ1-1	TGTGCCAGCAGTTTAACCGCCAGGGGGGATACTGAAGCTTTCTTT	CASSLTARGDTEAFF
TRBV18	TRBD1	NA	TRBJ1-1	TGTGCCAGCTCACCAGACAGGGTGAACACTGAAGCTTTCTTT	CASSPDRVNTEAFF
TRBV7-2	NA	once	TRBJ1-5	TGTGCCAGCAGCTTAATAGGAGGGTATCAGCCCCAGCATTTT	CASSLIGGYQPQHF
TRBV7-3	NA	NA	TRBJ2-1	TGTGCCAGCAGCGCGGGACCTTCCTCCTACAATGAGCAGTTCTTC	CASSAGPSSYNEQFF
TRBV5-4	TRBD2	NA	TRBJ2-3	TGTGCCAGCAGGTCGACTAGCGGAACAGATACGCAGTATTTT	CASRSTSGTDTQYF
TRBV27	TRBD1	few	TRBJ1-4	TGTGCCAGCAGTAGAGGGACAGGGCGGTATGAAAAACTGTTTTTT	CASSRGTGRYEKLFF
TRBV6-5	TRBD2	NA	TRBJ2-3	TGTGCCAGCAGTTACCATAGCGGGGGCCACACAGATACGCAGTATTTT	CASSYHSGGHTDTQYF
TRBV5-4	NA	NA	TRBJ1-6	TGTGCCAGCAGCTCGGCAGGCTACAATTCACCCCTCCACTTT	CASSSAGYNSPLHF
TRBV19	NA	NA	TRBJ1-2	TGTGCCAGTAGGGGGTTCGGGGGTAACTATGGCTACACCTTC	CASRGFGGNYGYTF
TRBV5-1	NA	once	TRBJ1-4	TGCGCCAGCACGATTTTCGGCGGGAATGAAAAACTGTTTTTT	CASTIFGGNEKLFF
TRBV6-6	NA	NA	TRBJ2-1	TGTGCCAGCAGTTACTCGAGGGTTGGGCAGTTCTTC	CASSYSRVGQFF
TRBV5-5	NA	NA	TRBJ2-3	TGTGCCAGCAGCTTGTCAATAGCGTATACAGATACGCAGTATTTT	CASSLSIAYTDTQYF
TRBV18	NA	NA	TRBJ2-7	TGTGCCAGCTCACCGGCCAGGGACTACGAGCAGTACTTC	CASSPARDYEQYF
TRBV28	TRBD1	once	TRBJ2-7	TGTGCCAGCAGTCCCGGGACAGTTCACGAGCAGTACTTC	CASSPGTVHEQYF
TRBV9	NA	NA	TRBJ2-1	TGTGCCAGCAGCCCCCGACTGTATGAGCAGTTCTTC	CASSPRLYEQFF
TRBV7-2	TRBD2	few	TRBJ2-1	TGTGCCAGCAGCCGGAGCGGGGGGAATAATGAGCAGTTCTTC	CASSRSGGNNEQFF
TRBV27	TRBD2	NA	TRBJ2-3	TGTGCCAGCAGATCAACCTTTACTAGCGGAACTAGCACAGATACGCAGTATTTT	CASRSTFTSGTSTDTQYF
TRBV3-1/TRBV3-2	TRBD1	NA	TRBJ1-1	TGTGCCAGCAGCACCGGGGGGGCAGGGGGGAACACTGAAGCTTTCTTT	CASSTGGAGGNTEAFF
TRBV3-1/TRBV3-2	TRBD1	NA	TRBJ2-5	TGTGCCAGCAGCCGGGGACAGGGTCGCCAAGAGACCCAGTACTTC	CASSRGQGRQETQYF
TRBV2	NA	NA	TRBJ2-2	TGTGCCAGCAGTGGGGCGGGCGGGGAGCTGTTTTTT	CASSGAGGELFF
TRBV2	TRBD1	NA	TRBJ1-1	TGTGCCAGCAGTGAATGGACAGGGGACCTCACTGAAGCTTTCTTT	CASSEWTGDLTEAFF
TRBV3-1/TRBV3-2	TRBD1	NA	TRBJ1-2	TGTGCCAGCAGAGCCCGACAGGGGTATGGCTACACCTTC	CASRARQGYGYTF
TRBV3-1/TRBV3-2	NA	NA	TRBJ1-2	TGTGCCAGCAGCCAAGGGAGGAACTATGGCTACACCTTC	CASSQGRNYGYTF
TRBV20-1	NA	NA	TRBJ2-7	TGCAGTGCTAGGGCTCTAGGAGAGCAGTACTTC	CSARALGEQYF
TRBV28	NA	NA	TRBJ2-7	TGTGCCAGCATTCTTCAGGGGTCCGCCGGAGGCGAGCAGTACTTC	CASILQGSAGGEQYF
TRBV27	TRBD1	NA	TRBJ2-7	TGTGCCAGCAGTCCCTATCCAGGGGGCCCCTACGAGCAGTACTTC	CASSPYPGGPYEQYF
TRBV10-3	NA	NA	TRBJ1-1	TGTGCCATCAGTGGAGAGGGGGGGACTGAAGCTTTCTTT	CAISGEGGTEAFF
TRBV18	TRBD1	NA	TRBJ1-1	TGTGCCAGCTCACCGGCCGCAGACAGGGCGGCTGAAGCTTTCTTT	CASSPAADRAAEAFF
TRBV7-2	TRBD1	NA	TRBJ2-7	TGTGCCAGCAGCTTAGCGCTGACAGGGGGTACCTACGAGCAGTACTTC	CASSLALTGGTYEQYF
TRBV28	TRBD1	NA	TRBJ2-7	TGTGCCAGCAGTTTAAGGGCAGGGGGACCCTACGAGCAGTACTTC	CASSLRAGGPYEQYF
TRBV27	TRBD1	NA	TRBJ2-2	TGTGCCAGCAGTCCAGACAGGGGGACGGTCTTGAACACCGGGGAGCTGTTTTTT	CASSPDRGTVLNTGELFF
TRBV29-1	TRBD1	NA	TRBJ1-4	TGCAGCGTGGGGGACAGCCGAAATCATAATGAAAAACTGTTTTTT	CSVGDSRNHNEKLFF
TRBV28	NA	NA	TRBJ1-5	TGTGCCAGCAGTTTGGATGTCCCAGCGATCTCCAATCAGCCCCAGCATTTT	CASSLDVPAISNQPQHF